A selection of T cell receptor beta chains follows, all from one sample in a study of vaccination and CD4 T cells after COVID-19. From the PCR reads, TCRdb called clonotypes with MiXCR, one entry per CDR3 protein. The table includes fewer than 9,500 distinct CDR3 sequences, 64% detected once. Their recognized antigens are unknown. Sequencing input: CD4+ T cells from blood, cultured in vitro. The receptors shown here come from a human donor who had recovered from COVID-19. Both conserved end residues are part of each CDR3. Each record gives: D gene, clone size, V gene, J gene, CDR3 protein, CDR3 DNA. D genes are given only for firm matches. The size field is filled for only some rows; it gives once, few, many or a size class.

>-|few|TRBV6-2/TRBV6-3|TRBJ1-5
CASSSPYRYTPEQPQHF
TGTGCCAGCAGTTCCCCATATCGCTACACCCCAGAACAGCCCCAGCATTTT
>-|-|TRBV30|TRBJ1-1
CAWTSATGAMNTEAFF
TGTGCCTGGACCTCCGCAACGGGGGCCATGAACACTGAAGCTTTCTTT
>-|-|TRBV6-5|TRBJ1-1
CASSYFQLNTEAFF
TGTGCCAGCAGTTACTTCCAGTTGAACACTGAAGCTTTCTTT
>TRBD2|few|TRBV20-1|TRBJ2-3
CSARAERGRTDTQYF
TGCAGTGCTAGAGCCGAGCGGGGACGCACAGATACGCAGTATTTT
>-|-|TRBV6-1|TRBJ1-2
CASTGRSNYGYTF
TGTGCCAGCACGGGCAGATCTAACTATGGCTACACCTTC
>-|-|TRBV15|TRBJ2-3
CATSPRRGIWADTQYF
TGTGCCACCAGCCCCCGCCGGGGCATATGGGCAGATACGCAGTATTTT
>TRBD1|-|TRBV10-3|TRBJ1-2
CAISENPDRGDYTF
TGTGCCATCAGTGAAAACCCGGACAGGGGTGACTACACCTTC
>-|-|TRBV19|TRBJ1-5
CASSIRRVNQPQHF
TGTGCCAGTAGTATTCGCAGGGTTAATCAGCCCCAGCATTTT
>TRBD1|-|TRBV24-1|TRBJ2-7
CATGGTGIYEQYF
TGTGCCACCGGAGGGACAGGGATCTACGAGCAGTACTTC
>TRBD1|-|TRBV20-1|TRBJ2-5
CSASGGQGLSGTQYF
TGCAGTGCTAGTGGGGGACAGGGTCTAAGTGGAACCCAGTACTTC
>-|-|TRBV20-1|TRBJ2-2
CSAGTPGDGELFF
TGCAGTGCTGGCACCCCGGGGGACGGGGAGCTGTTTTTT
>TRBD2|large|TRBV14|TRBJ2-3
CASSQASGSNTQYF
TGTGCCAGCAGCCAAGCCAGCGGGAGTAATACGCAGTATTTT
>TRBD1|few|TRBV6-2/TRBV6-3|TRBJ1-1
CASRGRGQTNTEAFF
TGTGCCAGCAGGGGCAGGGGGCAAACGAACACTGAAGCTTTCTTT
>-|-|TRBV19|TRBJ2-1
CASSPPGALGNEQFF
TGTGCCAGTAGTCCCCCGGGGGCTTTGGGCAATGAGCAGTTCTTC
>-|-|TRBV7-2|TRBJ2-7
CASSRLVTGAEQYF
TGTGCCAGCAGCCGTTTGGTAACGGGGGCCGAGCAGTACTTC
>TRBD1|-|TRBV5-1|TRBJ1-1
CASSYGQGGTEAFF
TGCGCCAGCAGCTACGGACAGGGCGGCACTGAAGCTTTCTTT
>-|-|TRBV7-9|TRBJ1-5
CASSLRGDHNQPQHF
TGTGCCAGCAGCTTACGGGGGGATCACAATCAGCCCCAGCATTTT